Each of the 4 T cell receptor beta chains below was sequenced from the same sample in a study of T cells after yellow fever vaccination. TCRdb processed the 5' RACE reads anew with MiXCR; each CDR3 protein has one entry. This sample carries roughly 340,000 distinct CDR3 sequences, roughly 8.7% of them seen once, and the ten largest clones take roughly 18%. Sequenced material: PBMCs, taken on the day of the first yellow fever vaccination. The source is a man aged 18-30 years who received the YFV17D yellow fever vaccine.

The sample holds one count of this clonotype. V is TRBV7-8 and J is TRBJ2-7, with TRBD2 as a possible D gene (5 bases). Germline V gene data show CDR1 as SGHVS and CDR2 as FQNEAQ. The CDR3 contains 13 residues. Trimming cost V 4 bases and J 4 bases, with 11 bases left between them. The chain's CDR3 is CASSSSGRYEQYF. The CDR3, as DNA: TGTGCCAGCAGCTCGAGCGGAAGATACGAGCAGTACTTC.

This clonotype turned up a few times. The rearrangement joins TRBV13 to TRBJ1-2; 9 bases are a match to TRBD1. The junction had 3 bases not matched to a gene; V was cut back by 0 bases and J by 4 bases. This CDR3 region has 15 residues. Germline V CDR1 and CDR2: PRHDT, FYEKMQ (reference sequence). The CDR3 DNA reads as TGTGCCAGCAGCTTAGGAGACAGGGGGGGCTATGGCTACACCTTC. This translates into CASSLGDRGGYGYTF.

V gene TRBV12-3 or TRBV12-4 combines with J gene TRBJ2-3, with 11 bases that match TRBD2. The CDR3 totals 15 residues. Trimming at V came to 8 bases and at J to 0 bases, leaving 4 bases not matched to a gene. DNA for the CDR3: TGTGCCAGCGGCCTAGCGGGGGGAAGCACAGATACGCAGTATTTT. It translates to CASGLAGGSTDTQYF.

This clonotype was picked up a small number of times. V and J are TRBV27 and TRBJ1-5; 9 nucleotides align to TRBD1. Per germline, CDR1 MNHEY and CDR2 SMNVEV (reference sequence). This CDR3 has 17 amino acids. J lost 3 bases, V lost 6 bases, and 12 bases had no gene match. The CDR3 DNA is TGTGCCAGCAGAAAAGTGACGGGACAGGGAATCAATCAGCCCCAGCATTTT. This translates into CASRKVTGQGINQPQHF.